Listed below are T cell receptor beta chains from one sample, sequenced in a study of blood T cell repertoires in COVID-19. TCRdb's table, derived via immunoSEQ multiplex PCR, lists solely in-frame clones and lacks some. The sample includes about 480,000 clones, approximately 88% of them seen just once. The specimen sequenced was PBMCs or T cells enriched from blood (not recorded which). The source is a woman in her thirties or forties who had recovered from COVID-19. The CDR3 runs from the conserved cysteine through the conserved F or W. D genes are given only for firm matches.

>TRBV6-1|TRBD1|TRBJ2-7
TGTGCCAGCAGTGAAGTACCAGGGGGCGGCGAGCAGTACTTC
CASSEVPGGGEQYF
>TRBV5-4|.|TRBJ1-1
TGTGCCAGCAGCCTACAGGGCTATGGGAACACTGAAGCTTTCTTT
CASSLQGYGNTEAFF
>TRBV6-5|TRBD2|TRBJ2-7
TGTGCCAGCAGACTAGCGGGAGTTTCGCCCTACGAGCAGTACTTC
CASRLAGVSPYEQYF
>TRBV11-3|.|TRBJ1-1
TGTGCCAGCAGTTGGGGGCCGGACACTGAAGCTTTCTTT
CASSWGPDTEAFF
>TRBV27|TRBD1|TRBJ1-6
TGTGCCAGCAGGTTACAGGGGACGTCCTATAATTCACCCCTCCACTTT
CASRLQGTSYNSPLHF
>TRBV9|TRBD2|TRBJ2-1
TGTGCCAGCAGCGGGGCTAGCGGGGGGTACAATGAGCAGTTCTTC
CASSGASGGYNEQFF
>TRBV10-3|.|TRBJ2-1
TGTGCCATCAGTGGCCTGGCGGCCTCCTACAATGAGCAGTTCTTC
CAISGLAASYNEQFF
>TRBV5-1|TRBD2|TRBJ2-2
TGCGCCAGCAGCTTGGGGCTAGCGGAGGTCGGGGAGCTGTTTTTT
CASSLGLAEVGELFF
>TRBV12-3/TRBV12-4|.|TRBJ1-1
TGTGCCAGCAGTCCCATTTCGAGTTTCTTT
CASSPISSFF
>TRBV9|TRBD2|TRBJ2-7
TGTGCCAGCAGTCCTGGGATAGCGGGGAGCGAGCAGTACTTC
CASSPGIAGSEQYF
>TRBV5-1|.|TRBJ2-2
TGCGCCAGCAGCTTGGCGGGGGTAGGCACCGGGGAGCTGTTTTTT
CASSLAGVGTGELFF
>TRBV14|.|TRBJ1-6
TGTGCCAGCAGCCGACGACTGGATTCACCCCTCCACTTT
CASSRRLDSPLHF
>TRBV5-8|.|TRBJ1-1
TGTGCCAGCAGCTTGGACCCCGCGGTCGGGGGGCGGAAGAACACTGAAGCTTTCTTT
CASSLDPAVGGRKNTEAFF
>TRBV4-3|TRBD2|TRBJ2-3
TGCGCCAGCAGCCAAGAGAAAGCGGGAGTATACACAGATACGCAGTATTTT
CASSQEKAGVYTDTQYF
>TRBV19|.|TRBJ1-2
TGTGCCAGTAGTATTGGGGGGGCCAACTATGGCTACACCTTC
CASSIGGANYGYTF
>TRBV28|.|TRBJ1-5
TGTGCCAGCAGTTACGTACACGGGAATCAGCCCCAGCATTTT
CASSYVHGNQPQHF
>TRBV4-2|TRBD2|TRBJ2-7
TGTGCCAGCAGCCATGGACTAGCGGGAACATCTAATCACGTCGGCTCCTACGAGCAGTACTTC
CASSHGLAGTSNHVGSYEQYF
>TRBV13|TRBD2|TRBJ2-7
TGTGCCAGCAGCTTAGCTGGACTAGCGGGAGCGTCCCCTTACGAGCAGTACTTC
CASSLAGLAGASPYEQYF
>TRBV2|TRBD2|TRBJ2-1
TGTGCCAGCCATCCCCTAGCGGTCAATGAGCAGTTCTTC
CASHPLAVNEQFF
>TRBV5-8|.|TRBJ1-1
TGTGCCAGCAGCTTAAGGGGAAAGAACACTGAAGCTTTCTTT
CASSLRGKNTEAFF
>TRBV4-3|.|TRBJ2-3
TGCGCCAGCAGCCAAATGGCGGGACCGGGCACAGATACGCAGTATTTT
CASSQMAGPGTDTQYF
>TRBV27|.|TRBJ2-1
TGTGCCAGCAGTTCCGCCGACTGGTTCTACAATGAGCAGTTCTTC
CASSSADWFYNEQFF
>TRBV5-4|TRBD2|TRBJ2-7
TGTGCCAGCACCGTAGCGGGGACCTACGAGCAGTACTTC
CASTVAGTYEQYF
>TRBV19|TRBD2|TRBJ2-3
TGTGCCAGTAAAGCGGGGGCACTCACAGATACGCAGTATTTT
CASKAGALTDTQYF
>TRBV10-3|TRBD1|TRBJ2-5
TGTGCCATCAGTGGGGCTACAGGGGCTGTTGGAGAGACCCAGTACTTC
CAISGATGAVGETQYF
>TRBV13|.|TRBJ1-1
TGTGCCAGCAGCACTACGCTGAACACTGAAGCTTTCTTT
CASSTTLNTEAFF
>TRBV24-1|.|TRBJ1-1
TGTGCCACCATGGGGCGGCCGAACACTGAAGCTTTCTTT
CATMGRPNTEAFF
>TRBV3-1/TRBV3-2|TRBD2|TRBJ2-3
TGTGCCAGCAGCCACCCCTTAGCGGGATCCGATACGCAGTATTTT
CASSHPLAGSDTQYF
>TRBV10-3|TRBD1|TRBJ2-7
TGTGCCATCAATAATGGGGACAGGGCTTACGAGCAGTACTTC
CAINNGDRAYEQYF
>TRBV5-1|TRBD1|TRBJ2-1
TGCGCCAGCAGCTTGCCCGGGACAGCATCCTACAATGAGCAGTTCTTC
CASSLPGTASYNEQFF
>TRBV11-2|.|TRBJ2-7
TGTGCCAGCAGCCTTAGCGCCCATCGAGGCGACGAGCAGTACTTC
CASSLSAHRGDEQYF
>TRBV10-3|.|TRBJ1-1
TGTGCCATCAGTGCAACAGGGAACACTGAAGCTTTCTTT
CAISATGNTEAFF
>TRBV28|.|TRBJ1-3
TGTGCCAGCAGTTTATGGGAGTCTGGAAACACCATATATTTT
CASSLWESGNTIYF
>TRBV3-1/TRBV3-2|.|TRBJ2-1
TGTGCCAGCAGCCAAGAACGGACAAATGAGCAGTTCTTC
CASSQERTNEQFF
>TRBV9|TRBD2|TRBJ2-5
TGTGCCAGCAGCGTAGGAGAGAGCGGGAGCCTAAAAGAGACCCAGTACTTC
CASSVGESGSLKETQYF
>TRBV7-8|.|TRBJ2-2
TGTGCCAGCAGCTCAATTCGACTGGTTACCGGGGAGCTGTTTTTT
CASSSIRLVTGELFF
>TRBV10-3|.|TRBJ1-2
TGTGCCATCAGCGAGATAGAGGGTGGCTATGGCTACACCTTC
CAISEIEGGYGYTF
>TRBV11-2|.|TRBJ1-1
TGTGCCAGCAGCTTGAGGACAGCCAAGAACACTGAAGCTTTCTTT
CASSLRTAKNTEAFF
>TRBV7-2|TRBD2|TRBJ2-5
TGTGCCAGCAGCGCCTGGACTAGCAGTGGAGAGACCCAGTACTTC
CASSAWTSSGETQYF
>TRBV24-1|.|TRBJ1-2
TGTGCCACCAGTGATCCGTCGGGGAGGATCTATGGCTACACCTTC
CATSDPSGRIYGYTF
>TRBV3-1/TRBV3-2|.|TRBJ2-1
TGTGCCAGCAGCCGGCGGGAAATCTCCTACAATGAGCAGTTCTTC
CASSRREISYNEQFF